These T cell receptor beta chains were read from a single sample in a study of CXCR3-negative and CXCR3-positive naive CD8 T cells. After re-calling the 5' RACE reads, TCRdb lists one entry per CDR3 protein, DNA absent. Its table lists 84,000 or so distinct CDR3 sequences. Sequences were obtained from naive CXCR3- CD8+ T cells from blood. The origin of the receptors is a human donor in good health. Some clones in this sample may be carry-over from other donors' samples. Both conserved end residues are part of each CDR3.

v_gene	j_gene	CDR3aa
TRBV7-8	TRBJ2-2	CASSLEDRTGELFF
TRBV4-3	TRBJ2-1	CASSPLRIGRYNEQFF
TRBV11-2	TRBJ2-7	CASSYQGHEQYF
TRBV28	TRBJ2-1	CASSSLAGGPNEQFF
TRBV12-3/TRBV12-4	TRBJ1-1	CASPRDSWNTEAFF
TRBV6-1	TRBJ2-1	CASRDPGGMNEQFF
TRBV4-1	TRBJ2-7	CASSQSGQGVYEQYF
TRBV5-1	TRBJ2-1	CASSLATGRTNEQFF
TRBV19	TRBJ2-1	CASTLTSGTYNEQFF
TRBV7-2	TRBJ2-5	CASSLVPGQGAETQYF
TRBV7-8	TRBJ2-2	CASSLGGVGNTGELFF
TRBV5-1	TRBJ2-7	CASSLVGSNLYEQYF
TRBV11-2	TRBJ2-2	CASSHLGTANTGELFF
TRBV5-1	TRBJ2-7	CASSLTLTYEQYF
TRBV7-2	TRBJ2-1	CASSTGQGYTEQFF
TRBV3-1	TRBJ2-7	CASSPAGTVLYEQYF
TRBV9	TRBJ2-1	CASSPEAGLAGGPPYNEQFF
TRBV6-2/TRBV6-3	TRBJ1-2	CASSWTGDGTAGTF
TRBV2	TRBJ2-4	CASSEAGLLAKNIQYF
TRBV20-1	TRBJ2-4	CSAPAAAHATKNIQYF
TRBV12-3/TRBV12-4	TRBJ2-7	CASSLRSYSSSYEQYF
TRBV28	TRBJ2-7	CDSSPGGTYEQYF
TRBV5-6	TRBJ2-1	CASSLLRLAGMYEQFF
TRBV7-3	TRBJ2-1	CARGRTSRVHEQFF
TRBV12-5	TRBJ2-1	CASGRGTSGSWDEQFF
TRBV29-1	TRBJ2-7	CSVEDTSEQYF
TRBV29-1	TRBJ1-1	CSVLANQGVEAFF
TRBV14	TRBJ2-1	CASSQVAERGNEQFF
TRBV13	TRBJ2-6	CASWGWGADSRPGANVLTF
TRBV5-6	TRBJ2-2	CASSSGLKTGELFF
TRBV4-2	TRBJ1-1	CASSQDHLLGGSTEAFF
TRBV29-1	TRBJ2-1	CSVSARNEQFF
TRBV7-2	TRBJ2-1	CASSARAGDNEQFF
TRBV29-1	TRBJ2-1	CSVAAGGPYNEQFF
TRBV6-5	TRBJ2-7	CASSPSGNPYEQYF
TRBV3-1	TRBJ2-5	CASSHYPGTGGETQYF
TRBV11-2	TRBJ2-7	CASSLTGTNYEQYF
TRBV7-2	TRBJ1-2	CASSLVGVSNYGYTF
TRBV19	TRBJ2-7	CASSTSGQGLKQYF
TRBV28	TRBJ2-7	CASSNPYRGNSYEQYF
TRBV20-1	TRBJ2-7	CSVPTGERYEQYF